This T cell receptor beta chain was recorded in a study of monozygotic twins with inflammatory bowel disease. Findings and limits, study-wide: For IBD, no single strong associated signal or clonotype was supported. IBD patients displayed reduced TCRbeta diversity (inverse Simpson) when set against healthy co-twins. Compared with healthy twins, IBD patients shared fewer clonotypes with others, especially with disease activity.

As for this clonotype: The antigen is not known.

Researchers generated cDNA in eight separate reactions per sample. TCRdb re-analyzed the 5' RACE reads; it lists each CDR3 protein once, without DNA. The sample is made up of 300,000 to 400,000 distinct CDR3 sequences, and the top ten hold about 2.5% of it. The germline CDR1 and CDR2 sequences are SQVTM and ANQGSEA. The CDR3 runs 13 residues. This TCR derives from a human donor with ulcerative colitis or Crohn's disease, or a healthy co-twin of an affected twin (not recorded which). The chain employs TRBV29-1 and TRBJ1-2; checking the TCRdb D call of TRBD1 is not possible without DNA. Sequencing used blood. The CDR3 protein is CSGLDRDDYGYTF.